Following are 19 T cell receptor beta chains from one sample sequenced in a study of Tregs in tolerant kidney transplant recipients. Clones were read by immunoSEQ multiplex PCR, and TCRdb kept only the in-frame ones, dropping some. The profile shows over 50,000 clones, approximately 85% of them singletons. Sequencing used Tregs from blood, obtained before the transplant. These receptors all come from a human donor who received a combined kidney and bone marrow transplant.

J is TRBJ2-1 and V is TRBV7-2, with 8 bases fitting TRBD2. This CDR3 contains 14 residues. V trimming: 5 bases; J trimming: 6 bases; junction bases outside the gene matches: 6. In germline, CDR1 is SGHTA, CDR2 FQGNSA. The CDR3 DNA reads as TGTGCCAGCAGCCACGGAGGGACTAGCAATGAGCAGTTCTTC. Translating it yields CASSHGGTSNEQFF.

Regarding this clone: Relative to the germline gene, one junction end is altered; a read error may explain this. This chain uses TRBV4-1 with TRBJ2-7; D may correspond to TRBD1 or TRBD2 (6 bases each). CDR3 length: 13 residues. Per germline, CDR1 MGHRA and CDR2 YSYEKL. The CDR3 DNA is TGCGCCAGCAGCCAGAAAACCGGGACTCGGGGGCACTTC. Encoded protein: CASSQKTGTRGHF.

In DNA, the CDR3 is TGTGCCAGCAGTTTGACTCAGGGGTCGGAGACCCAGTACTTC. Amino acid sequence: CASSLTQGSETQYF. The rearrangement joins TRBV28 to TRBJ2-5; D perhaps matches TRBD1 (6 bases). From germline, CDR1 is MDHEN and CDR2 SYDVKM. This CDR3 contains 14 residues. Trimming took off 3 bases at V and 5 bases at J, with 13 bases between the two ends.

The chain recombines TRBV7-9 with TRBJ1-1; D unclear. The CDR3 extends over 13 amino acids. Germline lookup yields CDR1 SEHNR and CDR2 FQNEAQ (reference sequence). Trimming pared 5 bases from V and 8 bases from J, leaving 15 bases between. DNA of the CDR3: TGTGCCAGCAGCCAACCCGCGGTTATCGAAGCTTTCTTT. This codes for CASSQPAVIEAFF.

The chain has TRBV6-1 and TRBJ2-3, with D perhaps TRBD2 (5 bases). Trimming stripped 6 bases from V and 0 bases from J, with 7 bases between. Germline V CDR1 and CDR2: MNHNS, SASEGT. CDR3 length: 13 amino acids. The CDR3 region is CASRRESTDTQYF. CDR3 sequence (DNA): TGTGCCAGCAGGAGGGAGAGCACAGATACGCAGTATTTT.

V usage is TRBV28 and J usage is TRBJ1-6; tentative D call: TRBD1 (6 bases). CDR3 length: 18 residues. Germline V gives CDR1 MDHEN, CDR2 SYDVKM. Between the trimmed V and J ends, which lost 4 bases and 7 bases, there was a span of 23 bases. CDR3 sequence reads: CASSSQGGRKYGNSPLHF. CDR3 nucleotides: TGTGCCAGCAGTTCACAGGGAGGCCGGAAATATGGGAATTCACCCCTCCACTTT. Complete variable domain (other parts from reference TRBV28 and TRBJ1-6): DVKVTQSSRYLVKRTGEKVFLECVQDMDHENMFWYRQDPGLGLRLIYFSYDVKMKEKGDIPEGYSVSREKKERFSLILESASTNQTSMYLCASSSQGGRKYGNSPLHFGNGTRLTVT.

The chain uses TRBV5-4 and TRBJ2-3; 9 bases map to TRBD2. The CDR3 runs to 16 residues. The J segment lost 10 bases and the V segment lost 4 bases, leaving 16 bases of the junction unmatched. The germline CDR1 and CDR2 sequences are SGHNT and YYREEE (reference sequence). The CDR3, as DNA: TGTGCCAGCAGCCCGGGTGCGCGCGGGAGGGGTTTGGCGCAGTATTTT. Residues: CASSPGARGRGLAQYF.

The rearrangement links TRBV5-6 to TRBJ1-6; possible D gene TRBD1, 5 bases. The V end lost 1 base, the J end lost 1 base, and 9 bases lay between the germline ends. This CDR3 has 16 amino acids. The germline V gene has CDR1 SGHDT and CDR2 YYEEEE. The CDR3 nucleotides read TGTGCCAGCAGCTTGTTGAGGGGATCCTATAATTCACCCCTCCACTTT. Translated: CASSLLRGSYNSPLHF.

The J gene is TRBJ1-4, the V gene TRBV28; 8 positions match TRBD1. This CDR3 is built from 15 residues. The V segment lost 2 bases and the J segment 5 bases; nucleotides outside the gene matches: 4. Germline-derived CDR1 and CDR2 are MDHEN and SYDVKM. The CDR3 protein is CASSLTGGANEKLFF. CDR3 DNA sequence: TGTGCCAGCAGTTTAACAGGGGGGGCAAATGAAAAACTGTTTTTT.

The chain uses TRBV7-2 and TRBJ2-7; TRBD1 might be the D (5 bases). V was cut by 5 bases and J by 3 bases, with 17 bases left in between. The CDR3 is 15 amino acids. Per germline, CDR1 SGHTA and CDR2 FQGNSA. The CDR3 nucleotides read TGTGCCAGCAGCCGTACAGGAAAGCTTCGCTACGAGCAGTACTTC. Protein product: CASSRTGKLRYEQYF. The whole variable domain, remainder taken from reference TRBV7-2 and TRBJ2-7, is GAGVSQSPSNKVTEKGKDVELRCDPISGHTALYWYRQSLGQGLEFLIYFQGNSAPDKSGLPSDRFSAERTGGSVSTLTIQRTQQEDSAVYLCASSRTGKLRYEQYFGPGTRLTVT.

Notes on this clone: Sequence at one end of the junction differs from germline and may be a read error. The chain joins TRBV19 to TRBJ1-2; a weak D match, TRBD1 (5 bases). The CDR3 length is 13 residues. The germline V gene has CDR1 LNHDA and CDR2 SQIVND (reference sequence). The CDR3 sequence: CASSLDRLYGYTF. The CDR3 nucleotides are TGTGCCAGTAGTCTAGACAGACTCTATGGCTACACCTTC.

V usage is TRBV4-1 and J usage is TRBJ2-7, with 14 bases lining up with TRBD2. The germline V gene has CDR1 MGHRA and CDR2 YSYEKL. The V segment lost 4 bases and the J segment 0 bases; nucleotides outside the gene matches: 5. The CDR3 is made up of 17 amino acids. CDR3: CASSPRLAGGTSYEQYF. In DNA form, the CDR3 reads TGCGCCAGCAGCCCCCGACTAGCGGGGGGGACCTCCTACGAGCAGTACTTC.

V gene TRBV5-6 combines with J gene TRBJ1-3, with a possible D match to TRBD1 (5 bases). CDR3 length equals 13 residues. Germline values: CDR1 SGHDT, CDR2 YYEEEE. Trimming left V 0 bases short and J 8 bases short, with 9 bases between. The CDR3, as DNA: TGTGCCAGCAGCTTGGGAGGGGTATACACCATATATTTT. It specifies CASSLGGVYTIYF.

The rearrangement uses TRBV9 and TRBJ1-5; 7 bases fit TRBD1. V shed 3 bases and J 5 bases; nucleotides not matched to a gene: 5. The CDR3 is made up of 14 amino acids. The germline V gene encodes CDR1 SGDLS and CDR2 YYNGEE. As DNA, the CDR3 is TGTGCCAGCAGCGCAGGACAGGCCGATCAGCCCCAGCATTTT. This translates into CASSAGQADQPQHF. The full variable domain, rest sourced from reference TRBV9 and TRBJ1-5, is DSGVTQTPKHLITATGQRVTLRCSPRSGDLSVYWYQQSLDQGLQFLIQYYNGEERAKGNILERFSAQQFPDLHSELNLSSLELGDSALYFCASSAGQADQPQHFGDGTRLSIL.

This clone has a single count. V is TRBV6-6 and J is TRBJ1-2, with D tentatively TRBD1 (6 bases). Trimming took 5 bases from V and 6 from J, leaving 13 bases between them. Germline lookup yields CDR1 MNHNY and CDR2 SVGAGI (reference sequence). This CDR3 contains 13 residues. The DNA for the CDR3 is TGTGCCAGCAGTACTCGACAGGAGAATGGCTACACCTTC. Its translation is CASSTRQENGYTF.

This chain connects TRBV5-1 to TRBJ1-2, with a weak D call TRBD1 (5 bases). V was trimmed by 0 bases and J by 3 bases, leaving 9 bases between them. The length of the CDR3 is 14 residues. Germline assignment: CDR1 SGHRS and CDR2 YFSETQ. The CDR3 region is CASSLAGGDYGYTF. As DNA, the CDR3 is TGCGCCAGCAGCTTGGCGGGGGGAGACTATGGCTACACCTTC.

The rearrangement joins TRBV6-6 to TRBJ1-2; D is possibly TRBD1 (5 bases). This CDR3 has 15 amino acids. In germline, CDR1 is MNHNY, CDR2 SVGAGI (reference sequence). The V end lost 5 bases, the J end lost 4 bases, and 17 bases lay between the germline ends. This CDR3 is CASSQTGVSAYGYTF. The CDR3 nucleotides are TGTGCCAGCAGTCAAACAGGTGTGTCTGCCTATGGCTACACCTTC.

This rearrangement joins TRBV9 to TRBJ2-1, with TRBD2 matching over 12 bases. Germline CDR1 SGDLS, CDR2 YYNGEE. V was pared by 4 bases and J by 7 bases, with 6 bases of the junction left unmatched. The CDR3 length is 15 residues. The CDR3: CASSFGLAGMNEQFF. The CDR3 DNA is TGTGCCAGCAGCTTCGGACTAGCGGGAATGAATGAGCAGTTCTTC. Using reference TRBV9 and TRBJ2-1 for the parts outside the CDR3, the full variable domain is DSGVTQTPKHLITATGQRVTLRCSPRSGDLSVYWYQQSLDQGLQFLIQYYNGEERAKGNILERFSAQQFPDLHSELNLSSLELGDSALYFCASSFGLAGMNEQFFGPGTRLTVL.

The chain joins TRBV9 to TRBJ2-3; 9 bases fit TRBD2. This CDR3 contains 16 residues. Germline loops: CDR1 SGDLS, CDR2 YYNGEE. J was trimmed by 7 bases and V by 0 bases; bases with no gene match: 9. CDR3 protein: CASSVVASAGGYTQYF. The DNA of the CDR3 is TGTGCCAGCAGCGTAGTGGCTTCAGCGGGGGGATATACGCAGTATTTT.